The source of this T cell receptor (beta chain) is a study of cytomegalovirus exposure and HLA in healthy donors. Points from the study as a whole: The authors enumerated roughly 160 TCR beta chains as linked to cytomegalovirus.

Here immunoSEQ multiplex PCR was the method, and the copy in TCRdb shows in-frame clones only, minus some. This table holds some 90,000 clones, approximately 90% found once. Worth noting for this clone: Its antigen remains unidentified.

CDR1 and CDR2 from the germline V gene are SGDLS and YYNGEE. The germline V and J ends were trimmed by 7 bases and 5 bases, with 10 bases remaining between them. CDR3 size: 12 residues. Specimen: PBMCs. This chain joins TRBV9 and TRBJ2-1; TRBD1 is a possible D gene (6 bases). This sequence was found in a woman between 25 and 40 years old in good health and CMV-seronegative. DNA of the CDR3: TGTGCCAGCCGGGACACAGACAATGAGCAGTTCTTC. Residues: CASRDTDNEQFF.